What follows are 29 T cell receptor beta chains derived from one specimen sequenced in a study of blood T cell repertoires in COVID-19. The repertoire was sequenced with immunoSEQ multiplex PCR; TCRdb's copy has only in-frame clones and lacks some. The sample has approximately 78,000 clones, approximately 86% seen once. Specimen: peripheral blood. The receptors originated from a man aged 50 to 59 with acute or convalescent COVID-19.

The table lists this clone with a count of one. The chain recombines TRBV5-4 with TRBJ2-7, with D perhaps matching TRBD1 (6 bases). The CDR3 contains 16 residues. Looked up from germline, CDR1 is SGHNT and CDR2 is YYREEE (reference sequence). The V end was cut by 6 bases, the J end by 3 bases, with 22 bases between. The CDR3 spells CASTPGHDGSGYEQYF. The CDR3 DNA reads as TGTGCCAGCACCCCGGGACACGACGGGTCGGGCTACGAGCAGTACTTC.

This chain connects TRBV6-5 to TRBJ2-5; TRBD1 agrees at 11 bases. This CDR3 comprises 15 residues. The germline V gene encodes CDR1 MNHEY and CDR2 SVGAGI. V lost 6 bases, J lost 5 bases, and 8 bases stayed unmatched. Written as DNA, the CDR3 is TGTGCCAGCAGGCCGGGACAGGGGGTCGGTGAGACCCAGTACTTC. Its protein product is CASRPGQGVGETQYF.

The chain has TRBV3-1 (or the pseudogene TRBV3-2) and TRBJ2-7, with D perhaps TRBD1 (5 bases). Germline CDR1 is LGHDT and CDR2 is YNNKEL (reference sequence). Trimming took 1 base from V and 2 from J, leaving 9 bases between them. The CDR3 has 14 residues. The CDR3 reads CASSQGTGAYEQYF. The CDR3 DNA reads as TGTGCCAGCAGCCAAGGAACAGGAGCCTACGAGCAGTACTTC.

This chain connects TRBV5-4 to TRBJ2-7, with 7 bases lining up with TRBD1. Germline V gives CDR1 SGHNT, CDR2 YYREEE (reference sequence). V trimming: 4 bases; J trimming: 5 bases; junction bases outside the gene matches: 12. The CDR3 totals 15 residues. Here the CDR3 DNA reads TGTGCCAGCAGCGCCTATCCCGGGACAGCAAACGAGCAGTACTTC. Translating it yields CASSAYPGTANEQYF.

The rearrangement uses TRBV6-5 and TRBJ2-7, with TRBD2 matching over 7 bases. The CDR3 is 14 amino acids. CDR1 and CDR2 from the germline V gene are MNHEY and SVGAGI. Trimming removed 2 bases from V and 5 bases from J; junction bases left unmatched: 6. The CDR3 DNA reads TGTGCCAGCAGTTACGGGGGGGGGAGGGACGAGCAGTACTTC. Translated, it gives CASSYGGGRDEQYF.

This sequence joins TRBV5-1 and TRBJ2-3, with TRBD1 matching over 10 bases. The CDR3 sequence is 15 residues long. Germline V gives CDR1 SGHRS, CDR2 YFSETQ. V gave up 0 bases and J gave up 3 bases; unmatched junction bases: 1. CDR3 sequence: CASSLGDRGTDTQYF. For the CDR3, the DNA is TGCGCCAGCAGCTTGGGGGACAGGGGAACAGATACGCAGTATTTT.

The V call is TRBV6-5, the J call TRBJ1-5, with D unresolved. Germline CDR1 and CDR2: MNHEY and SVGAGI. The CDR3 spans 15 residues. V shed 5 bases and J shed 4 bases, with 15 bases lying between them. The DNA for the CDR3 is TGTGCCAGCAGTCCCGCGGGCGTAGGAAATCAGCCCCAGCATTTT. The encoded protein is CASSPAGVGNQPQHF.

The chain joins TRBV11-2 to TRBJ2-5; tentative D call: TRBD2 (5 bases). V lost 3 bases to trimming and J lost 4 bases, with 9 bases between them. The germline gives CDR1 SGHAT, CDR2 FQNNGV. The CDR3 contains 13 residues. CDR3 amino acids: CASSFGDSETQYF. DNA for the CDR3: TGTGCCAGCAGCTTCGGGGATTCAGAGACCCAGTACTTC.

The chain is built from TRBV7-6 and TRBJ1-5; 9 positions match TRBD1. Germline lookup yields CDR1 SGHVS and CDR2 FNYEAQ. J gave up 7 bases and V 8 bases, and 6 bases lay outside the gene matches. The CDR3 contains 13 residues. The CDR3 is CASSRDREQPQHF. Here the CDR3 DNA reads TGTGCCAGCTCGCGGGACAGGGAACAGCCCCAGCATTTT.

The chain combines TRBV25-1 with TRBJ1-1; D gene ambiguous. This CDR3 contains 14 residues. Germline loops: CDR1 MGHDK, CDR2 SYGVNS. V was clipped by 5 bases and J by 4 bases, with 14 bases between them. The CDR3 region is CASSPRGGPTEAFF. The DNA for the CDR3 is TGTGCCAGCAGTCCACGGGGAGGGCCCACTGAAGCTTTCTTT.

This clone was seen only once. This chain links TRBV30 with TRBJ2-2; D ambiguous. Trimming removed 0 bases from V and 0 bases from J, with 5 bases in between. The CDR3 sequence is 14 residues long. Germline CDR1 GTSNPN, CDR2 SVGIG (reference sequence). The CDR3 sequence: CAWSVISNTGELFF. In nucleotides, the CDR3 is TGTGCCTGGAGTGTAATCTCGAACACCGGGGAGCTGTTTTTT.

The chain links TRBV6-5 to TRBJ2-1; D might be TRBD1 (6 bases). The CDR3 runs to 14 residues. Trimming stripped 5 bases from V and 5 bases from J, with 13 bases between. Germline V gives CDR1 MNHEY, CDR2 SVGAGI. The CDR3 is CASSQSGQHNEQFF. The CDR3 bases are TGTGCCAGCAGTCAATCCGGACAGCACAATGAGCAGTTCTTC.

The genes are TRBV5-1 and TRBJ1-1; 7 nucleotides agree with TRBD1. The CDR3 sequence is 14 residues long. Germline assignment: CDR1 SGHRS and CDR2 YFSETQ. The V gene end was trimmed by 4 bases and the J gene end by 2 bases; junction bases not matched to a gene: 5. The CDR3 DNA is TGCGCCAGCAGCCCTGGGACAGACAACACTGAAGCTTTCTTT. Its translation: CASSPGTDNTEAFF. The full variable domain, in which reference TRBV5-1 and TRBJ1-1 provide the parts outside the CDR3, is KAGVTQTPRYLIKTRGQQVTLSCSPISGHRSVSWYQQTPGQGLQFLFEYFSETQRNKGNFPGRFSGRQFSNSRSEMNVSTLELGDSALYLCASSPGTDNTEAFFGQGTRLTVV.

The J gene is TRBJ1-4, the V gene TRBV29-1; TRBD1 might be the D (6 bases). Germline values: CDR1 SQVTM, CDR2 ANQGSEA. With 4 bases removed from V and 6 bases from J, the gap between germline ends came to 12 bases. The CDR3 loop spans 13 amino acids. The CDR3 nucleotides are TGCAGCGTTGTTCGCGGGGGCGATGAAAAACTGTTTTTT. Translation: CSVVRGGDEKLFF.

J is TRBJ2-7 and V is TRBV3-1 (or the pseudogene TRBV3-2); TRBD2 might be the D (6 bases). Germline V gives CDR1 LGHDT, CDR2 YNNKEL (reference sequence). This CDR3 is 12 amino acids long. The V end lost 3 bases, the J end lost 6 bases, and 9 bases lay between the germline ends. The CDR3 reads CASSHFSGEQYF. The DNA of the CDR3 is TGTGCCAGCAGCCACTTTAGCGGCGAGCAGTACTTC.

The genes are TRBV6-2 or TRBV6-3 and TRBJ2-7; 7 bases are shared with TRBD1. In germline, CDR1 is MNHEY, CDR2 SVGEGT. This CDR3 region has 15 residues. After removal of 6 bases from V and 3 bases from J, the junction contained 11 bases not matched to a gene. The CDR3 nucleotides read TGTGCCAGCAGCAAATCCGGGACAGAAAGCTACGAGCAGTACTTC. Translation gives CASSKSGTESYEQYF.

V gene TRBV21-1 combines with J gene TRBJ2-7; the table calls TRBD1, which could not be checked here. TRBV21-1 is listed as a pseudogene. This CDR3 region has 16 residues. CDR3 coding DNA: TGTGCCAGCAGCTCCCTACAGGGGGCGACCACCTACGAGCAGTACTTC. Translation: CASSSLQGATTYEQYF.

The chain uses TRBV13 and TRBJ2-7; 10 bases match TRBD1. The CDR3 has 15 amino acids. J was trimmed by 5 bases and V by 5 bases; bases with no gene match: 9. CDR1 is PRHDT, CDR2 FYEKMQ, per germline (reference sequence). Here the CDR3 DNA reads TGTGCCAGCAGCCCCGCCGGGACAGGGGAAAACGAGCAGTACTTC. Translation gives CASSPAGTGENEQYF. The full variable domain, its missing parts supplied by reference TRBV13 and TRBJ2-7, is AAGVIQSPRHLIKEKRETATLKCYPIPRHDTVYWYQQGPGQDPQFLISFYEKMQSDKGSIPDRFSAQQFSDYHSELNMSSLELGDSALYFCASSPAGTGENEQYFGPGTRLTVT.

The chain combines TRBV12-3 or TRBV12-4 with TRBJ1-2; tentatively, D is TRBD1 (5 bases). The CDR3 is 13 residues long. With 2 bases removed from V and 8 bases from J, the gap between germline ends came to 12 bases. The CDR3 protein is CASSLSRAQGYTF. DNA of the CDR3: TGTGCCAGCAGTTTATCCAGGGCGCAGGGCTACACCTTC.

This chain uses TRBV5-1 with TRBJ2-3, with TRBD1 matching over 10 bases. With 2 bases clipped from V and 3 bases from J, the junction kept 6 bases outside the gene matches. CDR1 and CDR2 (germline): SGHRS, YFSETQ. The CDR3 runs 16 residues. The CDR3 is CASSFRDRGPTDTQYF. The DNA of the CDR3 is TGCGCCAGCAGCTTTAGGGACAGGGGACCTACAGATACGCAGTATTTT.

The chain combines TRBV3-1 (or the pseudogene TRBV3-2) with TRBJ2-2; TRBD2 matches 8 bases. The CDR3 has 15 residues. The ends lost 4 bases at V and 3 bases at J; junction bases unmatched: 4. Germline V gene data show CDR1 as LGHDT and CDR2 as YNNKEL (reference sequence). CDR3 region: CASSPGLADTGELFF. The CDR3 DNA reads TGTGCCAGCAGCCCAGGACTAGCAGACACCGGGGAGCTGTTTTTT.

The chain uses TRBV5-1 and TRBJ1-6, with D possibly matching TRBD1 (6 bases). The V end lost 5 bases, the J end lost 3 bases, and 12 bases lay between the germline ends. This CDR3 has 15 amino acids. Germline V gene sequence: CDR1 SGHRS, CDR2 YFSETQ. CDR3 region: CASSSDRSYNSPLHF. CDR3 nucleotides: TGCGCCAGCAGTTCGGACAGAAGCTATAATTCACCCCTCCACTTT.

Here the CDR3 DNA reads TGTGCCAGCAGCTTAGGTCCGTCGAGCAATCAGCCCCAGCATTTT. Encoded protein: CASSLGPSSNQPQHF. The rearrangement uses TRBV13 and TRBJ1-5; no clear D. Germline-derived CDR1 and CDR2 are PRHDT and FYEKMQ (reference sequence). V was clipped by 0 bases and J by 1 base, with 7 bases between them. This CDR3 has 15 amino acids.

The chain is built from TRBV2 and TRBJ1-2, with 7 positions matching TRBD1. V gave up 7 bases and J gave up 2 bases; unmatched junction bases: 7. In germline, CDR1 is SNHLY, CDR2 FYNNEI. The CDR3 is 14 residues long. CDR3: CASTFSGQNYGYTF. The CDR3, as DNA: TGTGCCAGCACATTCTCGGGACAGAACTATGGCTACACCTTC.

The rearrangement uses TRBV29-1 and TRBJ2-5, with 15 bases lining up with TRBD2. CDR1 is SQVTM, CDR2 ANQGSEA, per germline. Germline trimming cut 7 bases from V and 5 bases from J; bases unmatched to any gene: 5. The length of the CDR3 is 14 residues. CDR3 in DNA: TGCAGCGCGCCGGGACTAGCGGGGGGCGAGACCCAGTACTTC. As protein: CSAPGLAGGETQYF.

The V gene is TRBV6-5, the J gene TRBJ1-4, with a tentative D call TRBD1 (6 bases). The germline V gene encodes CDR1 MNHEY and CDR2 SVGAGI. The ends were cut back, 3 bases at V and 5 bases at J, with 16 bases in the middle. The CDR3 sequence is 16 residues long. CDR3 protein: CASSYLRGNGNEKLFF. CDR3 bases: TGTGCCAGCAGTTATCTCAGGGGAAACGGCAATGAAAAACTGTTTTTT.

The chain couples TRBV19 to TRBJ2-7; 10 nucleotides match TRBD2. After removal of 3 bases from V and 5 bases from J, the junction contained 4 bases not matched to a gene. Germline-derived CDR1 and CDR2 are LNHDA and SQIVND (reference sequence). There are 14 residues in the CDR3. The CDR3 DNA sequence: TGTGCCAGTAGTATCTCCGGGACTAGCGACGAGCAGTACTTC. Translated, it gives CASSISGTSDEQYF.

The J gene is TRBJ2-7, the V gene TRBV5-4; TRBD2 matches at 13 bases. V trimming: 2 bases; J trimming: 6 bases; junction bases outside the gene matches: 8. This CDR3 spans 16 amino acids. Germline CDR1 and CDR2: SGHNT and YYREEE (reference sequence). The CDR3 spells CASSFRLAGGLSEQYF. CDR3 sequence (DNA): TGTGCCAGCAGCTTTCGACTAGCGGGGGGACTCTCCGAGCAGTACTTC.

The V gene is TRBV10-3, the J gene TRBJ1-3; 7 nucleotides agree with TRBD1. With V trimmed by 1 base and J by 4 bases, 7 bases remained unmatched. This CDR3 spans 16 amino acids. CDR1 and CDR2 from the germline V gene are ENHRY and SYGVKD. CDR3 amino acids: CAISELKGASGNTIYF. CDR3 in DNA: TGTGCCATCAGTGAGTTGAAGGGGGCTTCCGGAAACACCATATATTTT.